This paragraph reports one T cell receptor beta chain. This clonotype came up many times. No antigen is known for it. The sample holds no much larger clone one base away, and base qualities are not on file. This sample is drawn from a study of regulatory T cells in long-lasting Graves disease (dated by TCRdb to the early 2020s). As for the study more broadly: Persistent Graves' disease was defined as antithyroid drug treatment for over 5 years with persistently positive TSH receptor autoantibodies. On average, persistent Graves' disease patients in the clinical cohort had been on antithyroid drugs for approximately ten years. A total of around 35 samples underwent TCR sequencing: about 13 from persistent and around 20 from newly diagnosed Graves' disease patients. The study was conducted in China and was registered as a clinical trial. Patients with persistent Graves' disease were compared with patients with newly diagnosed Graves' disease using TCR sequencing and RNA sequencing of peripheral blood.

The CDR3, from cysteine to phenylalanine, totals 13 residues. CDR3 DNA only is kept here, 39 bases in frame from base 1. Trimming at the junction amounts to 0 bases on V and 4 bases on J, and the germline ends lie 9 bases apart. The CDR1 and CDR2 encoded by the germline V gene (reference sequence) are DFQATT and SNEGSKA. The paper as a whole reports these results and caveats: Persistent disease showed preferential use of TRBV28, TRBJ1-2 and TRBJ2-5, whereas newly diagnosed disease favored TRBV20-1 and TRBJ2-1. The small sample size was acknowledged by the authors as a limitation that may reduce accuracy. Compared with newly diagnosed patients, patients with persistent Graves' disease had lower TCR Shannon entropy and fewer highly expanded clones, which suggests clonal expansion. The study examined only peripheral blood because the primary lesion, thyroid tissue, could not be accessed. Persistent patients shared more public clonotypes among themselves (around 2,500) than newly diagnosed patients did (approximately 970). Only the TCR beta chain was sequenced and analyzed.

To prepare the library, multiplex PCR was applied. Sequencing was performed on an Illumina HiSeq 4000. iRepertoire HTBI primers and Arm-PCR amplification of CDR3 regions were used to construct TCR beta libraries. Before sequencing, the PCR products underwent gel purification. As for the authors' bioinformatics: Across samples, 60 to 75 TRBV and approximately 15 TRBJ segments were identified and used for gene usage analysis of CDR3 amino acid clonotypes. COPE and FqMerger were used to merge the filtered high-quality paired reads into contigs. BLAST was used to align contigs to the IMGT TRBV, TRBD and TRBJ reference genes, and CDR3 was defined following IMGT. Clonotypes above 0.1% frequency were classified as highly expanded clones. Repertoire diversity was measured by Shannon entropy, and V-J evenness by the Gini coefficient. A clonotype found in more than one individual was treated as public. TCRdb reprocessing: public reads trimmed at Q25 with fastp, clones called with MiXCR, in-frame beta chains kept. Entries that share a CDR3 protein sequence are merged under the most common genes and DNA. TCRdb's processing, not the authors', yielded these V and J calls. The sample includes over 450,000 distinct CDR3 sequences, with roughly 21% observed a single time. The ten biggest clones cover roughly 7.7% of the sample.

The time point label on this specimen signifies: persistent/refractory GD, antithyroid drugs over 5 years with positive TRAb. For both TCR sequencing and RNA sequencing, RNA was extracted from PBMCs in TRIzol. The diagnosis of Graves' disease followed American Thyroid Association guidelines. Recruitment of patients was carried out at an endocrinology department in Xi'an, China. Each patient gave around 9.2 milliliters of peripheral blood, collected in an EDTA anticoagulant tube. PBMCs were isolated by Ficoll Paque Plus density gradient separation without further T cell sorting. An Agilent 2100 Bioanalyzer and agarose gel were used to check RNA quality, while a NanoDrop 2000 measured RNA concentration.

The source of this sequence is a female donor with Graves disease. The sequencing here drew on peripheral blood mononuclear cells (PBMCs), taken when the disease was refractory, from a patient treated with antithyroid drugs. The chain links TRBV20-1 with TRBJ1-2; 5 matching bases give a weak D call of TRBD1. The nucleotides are TGCAGTGCTAGAGAGAGGGGATTCTATGGCTACACCTTC. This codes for CSARERGFYGYTF.